The present T cell receptor beta chain was sequenced within a study of Graves' ophthalmopathy and Graves' hyperthyroidism. Overall study results and limits: The model's prediction of ophthalmopathy progression had just over 70% sensitivity and approximately 77% specificity. Between ophthalmopathy and stable hyperthyroidism, a 13-signature model drew a separation with around 90% sensitivity and around 80% specificity. Appearing in blood as well were most expanded thyroid clonotypes above 0.001 frequency.

This CDR3 has 14 amino acids. The germline V gene has CDR1 LNHDA and CDR2 SQIVND (reference sequence). Trimming shortened V by 6 bases and J by 1 base, and 9 bases separated the two germline ends. This clonotype was detected many times. Antigen specificity is unknown. RNA transcripts served as template for amplifying TCR beta CDR3 sequences. The first round was an RT-PCR with HTBI primers, and the second round was a multiplex PCR. TCRdb re-called the multiplex PCR reads with MiXCR, one entry per CDR3 protein. The table lists approximately 460,000 distinct CDR3 sequences, around 14% of them singletons. V is TRBV19 and J is TRBJ2-2; D remains ambiguous. Source material: blood. This clonotype was obtained from a woman in her 30s with Graves' ophthalmopathy. The CDR3 is CASSTTQNTGELFF. The CDR3 bases are TGTGCCAGTAGCACCACTCAGAACACCGGGGAGCTGTTTTTT. The full variable domain, with the rest looked up from reference TRBV19 and TRBJ2-2, is DGGITQSPKYLFRKEGQNVTLSCEQNLNHDAMYWYRQDPGQGLRLIYYSQIVNDFQKGDIAEGYSVSREKKESFPLTVTSAQKNPTAFYLCASSTTQNTGELFFGEGSRLTVL.